The entry that follows covers one T cell receptor beta chain sequence. Its antigen is unknown. No much larger clone exists at a distance of one base, and base qualities are not known. The CDR3 numbers 15 residues from cysteine through phenylalanine. CDR3 DNA is the only sequence kept; it has 45 bases, read in frame from the first base. V loses 3 bases, J loses 2 bases, and the germline ends lie 13 bases apart. The data are from a study of post-analysis software for immune sequencing data (dated by TCRdb to the mid-2010s). At the level of the whole study: Recorded disease courses included relapsing-remitting, secondary progressive and progressive-relapsing multiple sclerosis, with some patients lacking subtype annotation. The patient repertoires were set against approximately 10 previously published healthy control repertoires from donors whose ages ranged from about 6 to 25 years. A subset of samples was prepared in parallel using single-end sample barcoding, then pooled and co-amplified after Illumina adapter ligation.

The method was PCR. The listed sequencing device is Illumina HiSeq 2500. To reduce PCR and sequencing biases, unique molecular identifiers were built into the TCR beta cDNA libraries. Per 1 to 10 million input T cells, around 500,000 cDNA molecules were obtained, such that each molecule approximated one T cell. The patient libraries were prepared and sequenced with the same protocol used for the earlier healthy control dataset. Samples belonging to the same batch were prepared together, multiplexed and sequenced on a shared HiSeq lane. The study's own analysis went as follows. Raw barcoded reads were processed with MIGEC, discarding single-read molecular identifier groups before consensus assembly and CDR3 extraction. VDJtools was used for post-analysis of the clonotype tables, with diversity normalized by down-sampling every dataset to the smallest sample size. To correct batch-related cross-sample contamination, repertoire overlap clustering matched CDR3 amino acid sequences but not nucleotide sequences. TCRdb itself trimmed the public reads at Q25 with fastp, ran MiXCR and retained productive beta chains. Each CDR3 protein gets just one entry, which takes the most common genes and DNA from the rows behind it. In this record, the V and J calls reflect TCRdb's handling and not the investigators' own analysis. Counted in this sample were hundreds of thousands of distinct CDR3 sequences; about 32% of them appeared once. The ten largest clones take up around 0.6% of the sample.

Overall results and qualifications from the work: When samples were clustered directly using the F measure, samples prepared in the same batch co-clustered strongly, which prompted a batch-effect correction. The multiple sclerosis patient group was slightly younger than the control group. Normalized Chao1 diversity was significantly lower in multiple sclerosis patients than controls, suggesting substantial peripheral T-cell clonal expansion. Patients showed significantly higher frequencies than controls for several TRBV segments, among them TRBV5-6, TRBV5-1 and TRBV20-1.

TCR beta repertoires were profiled from peripheral blood of 10 to 15 young patients with multiple sclerosis to demonstrate the VDJtools post-analysis software. The patients with multiple sclerosis were children and adolescents between about 6 and 17 years of age. The receptor was derived from a girl between 10 and 17 years old with multiple sclerosis. Sequenced sample: blood. This chain joins TRBV12-3 or TRBV12-4 to TRBJ2-5; no D segment can be confidently identified. The DNA sequence is as follows: TGTGCCAGCAGTTTTAAGAAGCCCGTACAAGAGACCCAGTACTTC. This yields the protein CASSFKKPVQETQYF.